Sequencing of this T cell receptor (beta chain) was carried out in a study of shared clonotypes between healthy human individuals. Data came from immunoSEQ multiplex PCR; TCRdb stores just in-frame clones and leaves some out. Here the sample spans some 2,000,000 clones, around 95% being singletons. The CDR3 spans 13 residues. Trimming cost V 7 bases and J 7 bases; bases outside gene matches: 7. Germline V lookup: CDR1 MNHEY, CDR2 SMNVEV (reference sequence). Sequenced input: naive CD4+ T cells sorted from blood. Subset reported: CD45RA+ positively selected. The chain has TRBV27 and TRBJ1-1; 9 bases match TRBD1. The TCR originated in a man aged 18 to 29 in good health. This CDR3 reads CASTQTGGIEAFF. CDR3 nucleotides: TGTGCCAGCACCCAGACAGGGGGGATTGAAGCTTTCTTT.